One sample yielded the 28 T cell receptor beta chains listed below, sequenced in a study of blood T cell repertoires in COVID-19. Profiling relied on immunoSEQ multiplex PCR, and the TCRdb table lists in-frame clones only, not all of them. Among approximately 210,000 clones listed, 80% were seen once. The specimen was PBMCs or T cells enriched from blood (not recorded which). These receptors were collected from a man aged 25 to 40 with acute COVID-19.

The CDR3 loop is CASSLRTGGNYGYTF. For the CDR3, the DNA is TGTGCCAGCAGCCTACGGACAGGGGGAAACTATGGCTACACCTTC. V usage is TRBV9 and J usage is TRBJ1-2; 10 bases map to TRBD1. Losses at the gene ends were 4 bases for V and 2 bases for J; bases not matched to a gene: 5. The CDR3 has 15 residues. Germline V gene lookup returns CDR1 SGDLS and CDR2 YYNGEE.

V gene TRBV7-7 combines with J gene TRBJ2-5, with 7 bases that match TRBD2. V lost 1 base to trimming and J lost 5 bases; unmatched junction nucleotides: 10. Germline V lookup: CDR1 SSHAT, CDR2 FNYEAQ (reference sequence). The CDR3 covers 16 residues. This CDR3 is CASSLGPAGPHETQYF. Written as DNA, the CDR3 is TGTGCCAGCAGCTTAGGCCCAGCGGGGCCTCATGAGACCCAGTACTTC.

The rearrangement joins TRBV6-5 to TRBJ1-3; 7 positions match TRBD1. V lost 7 bases and J lost 0; bases outside the gene matches: 6. CDR3 size: 15 residues. The germline gives CDR1 MNHEY, CDR2 SVGAGI. In DNA form, the CDR3 reads TGTGCCAGCACCGCAGGGGGGCCCTCTGGAAACACCATATATTTT. As protein: CASTAGGPSGNTIYF.

The chain employs TRBV7-3 and TRBJ1-2, with no clear D. V gave up 1 base and J gave up 8 bases, with 11 bases separating them. From germline, CDR1 is SGHTA and CDR2 FQGTGA. This CDR3 contains 13 residues. Here the CDR3 reads CASSLSPQAGYTF. CDR3 DNA sequence: TGTGCCAGCAGCTTAAGCCCCCAGGCCGGCTACACCTTC.

V gene TRBV2 combines with J gene TRBJ2-1; TRBD2 matches 14 bases. Germline assignment: CDR1 SNHLY and CDR2 FYNNEI. CDR3 size: 15 residues. V dropped 6 bases and J dropped 7; count of bases not matched to a gene: 5. Here the CDR3 DNA reads TGTGCCAGCAGCAGACTAGCGGGGGGGAAAAATGAGCAGTTCTTC. The encoded protein is CASSRLAGGKNEQFF.

The count of this clone is one. The V and J genes are TRBV7-2 and TRBJ2-7; no clear D gene. Per the germline V gene, CDR1 is SGHTA and CDR2 is FQGNSA. The CDR3 length is 15 residues. V lost 2 bases and J 4 bases, leaving 15 bases between the germline ends. Here the CDR3 DNA reads TGTGCCAGCAGCTTAAGCCCCAGGCTACCATACGAGCAGTACTTC. Its protein is CASSLSPRLPYEQYF.

This rearrangement joins TRBV6-5 to TRBJ1-2; D perhaps matches TRBD1 (6 bases). V shed 6 bases and J shed 8 bases, with 22 bases lying between them. Germline V CDR1 and CDR2: MNHEY, SVGAGI. CDR3 size: 15 residues. The DNA of the CDR3 is TGTGCCAGCAGCCCCACCGGGGGGCTGCACAACGGCTACACCTTC. It encodes CASSPTGGLHNGYTF.

This clone was counted once. The chain joins TRBV18 to TRBJ2-3; unclear D gene. Germline-derived CDR1 and CDR2 are KGHSH and LQKENI. V lost 2 bases and J 1 base, leaving 10 bases between the germline ends. This CDR3 has 15 amino acids. CDR3 DNA: TGTGCCAGCTCACCAGGCCAGATCGGCACAGATACGCAGTATTTT. This sequence encodes CASSPGQIGTDTQYF.

The V gene is TRBV21-1, the J gene TRBJ1-3. TRBV21-1 is a known pseudogene. The CDR3 spans 15 residues. This chain's CDR3 is CASTPARRKGNTIYF. The CDR3 nucleotides are TGTGCCAGCACACCAGCCCGGCGGAAAGGAAACACCATATATTTT.

The chain combines TRBV5-1 with TRBJ1-4, with TRBD1 matching 7 bases. From germline, CDR1 is SGHRS and CDR2 YFSETQ. CDR3 length: 14 amino acids. The trim removed 2 bases at V and 7 bases at J, leaving 5 bases unmatched. CDR3 DNA: TGCGCCAGCAGCTTAGGGACAGTAAGTGAAAAACTGTTTTTT. Protein product: CASSLGTVSEKLFF. The full variable domain, its missing parts supplied by reference TRBV5-1 and TRBJ1-4, is KAGVTQTPRYLIKTRGQQVTLSCSPISGHRSVSWYQQTPGQGLQFLFEYFSETQRNKGNFPGRFSGRQFSNSRSEMNVSTLELGDSALYLCASSLGTVSEKLFFGSGTQLSVL.

The chain combines TRBV7-6 with TRBJ2-3, with 8 bases matching TRBD2. J lost 4 bases, V lost 2 bases, and 11 bases had no gene match. Germline V lookup: CDR1 SGHVS, CDR2 FNYEAQ. The CDR3 runs 17 residues. DNA for the CDR3: TGTGCCAGCAGCTTATCCGGGGGGGGGACTAGATCAGATACGCAGTATTTT. This encodes CASSLSGGGTRSDTQYF.

This rearrangement joins TRBV5-1 to TRBJ2-1, with TRBD1 identical over 11 bases. The germline CDR1 and CDR2 sequences are SGHRS and YFSETQ. V was pared by 4 bases and J by 2 bases, with 5 bases of the junction left unmatched. CDR3 length: 16 residues. The CDR3 loop is CASSTWTGGAYNEQFF. Here the CDR3 DNA reads TGCGCCAGCAGCACCTGGACAGGGGGCGCCTACAATGAGCAGTTCTTC.

The chain uses TRBV5-6 and TRBJ2-7, with D perhaps TRBD2 (6 bases). Deletions cut 0 bases from V and 3 bases from J, with 13 bases between. CDR1 and CDR2 (germline): SGHDT, YYEEEE. CDR3 length: 15 residues. CDR3 in DNA: TGTGCCAGCAGCTTGGAGGCAGGGAGGAACTACGAGCAGTACTTC. It translates to CASSLEAGRNYEQYF. Full variable domain (outside the CDR3, taken from reference TRBV5-6 and TRBJ2-7): DAGVTQSPTHLIKTRGQQVTLRCSPKSGHDTVSWYQQALGQGPQFIFQYYEEEERQRGNFPDRFSGHQFPNYSSELNVNALLLGDSALYLCASSLEAGRNYEQYFGPGTRLTVT.

Comments on this clone: Other DNA sequences of this sample code for an identical CDR3. This sequence joins TRBV30 and TRBJ1-2, with D unclear. The ends were cut back, 2 bases at V and 3 bases at J, with 10 bases in the middle. The germline V gene has CDR1 GTSNPN and CDR2 SVGIG (reference sequence). The CDR3 has 13 amino acids. DNA of the CDR3: TGTGCCTGGAGTAGGCGGGGTGACTATGGCTACACCTTC. It codes for CAWSRRGDYGYTF.

This clone was found once. This sequence joins TRBV6-5 and TRBJ1-2; 7 bases are shared with TRBD1. The V segment lost 0 bases and the J segment 3 bases; nucleotides outside the gene matches: 7. The length of the CDR3 is 16 residues. Germline V lookup: CDR1 MNHEY, CDR2 SVGAGI. The chain's CDR3 is CASSYSRGLFYYGYTF. The CDR3 region has the DNA TGTGCCAGCAGTTACTCAAGGGGGCTGTTTTACTATGGCTACACCTTC.

This chain joins TRBV4-1 and TRBJ2-7; TRBD1 matches at 7 bases. CDR3 length: 14 amino acids. The germline gives CDR1 MGHRA, CDR2 YSYEKL. The trim removed 5 bases at V and 3 bases at J, leaving 7 bases unmatched. The CDR3 DNA reads as TGCGCCAGCAGCGCACAGGGGAACGGCTACGAGCAGTACTTC. It is translated as CASSAQGNGYEQYF.

The chain carries TRBV12-5 and TRBJ2-1; 9 bases are shared with TRBD2. CDR1 is LGHNT and CDR2 is FRNRAP in the germline V gene. V gave up 4 bases and J gave up 6 bases; unmatched junction bases: 7. The CDR3 consists of 15 residues. The CDR3 region is CASGSPGLALNEQFF. The CDR3 DNA follows: TGTGCTAGTGGTTCTCCGGGACTAGCCCTCAATGAGCAGTTCTTC.

In its sample, this clone was seen a few times. This chain connects TRBV14 to TRBJ1-1, with no clear D. The V gene's germline CDR1 is SGHDN and CDR2 FVKESK. The CDR3 runs to 14 residues. With 4 bases removed from V and 2 bases from J, the gap between germline ends came to 11 bases. The CDR3 reads CASSLPPGNTEAFF. The CDR3 DNA is TGTGCCAGCAGCCTCCCCCCGGGAAACACTGAAGCTTTCTTT.

CDR3 residues: CASSSSFGGVTDTQYF. The DNA for the CDR3 is TGTGCCAGTAGTTCTTCTTTCGGGGGGGTCACAGATACGCAGTATTTT. This chain joins TRBV19 and TRBJ2-3; TRBD2 aligns across 8 bases. Germline CDR1 LNHDA, CDR2 SQIVND (reference sequence). J lost 2 bases, V lost 5 bases, and 9 bases had no gene match. The CDR3 has 16 amino acids.

The V gene is TRBV9, the J gene TRBJ2-3; 13 bases fit TRBD2. Germline trimming cut 4 bases from V and 0 bases from J; bases unmatched to any gene: 11. Germline loops: CDR1 SGDLS, CDR2 YYNGEE. The CDR3 spans 19 residues. CDR3 sequence: CASSPRLAGGGTSTDTQYF. As DNA, the CDR3 is TGTGCCAGCAGCCCGCGACTAGCGGGGGGCGGAACTAGCACAGATACGCAGTATTTT.

This clone was seen only once. This chain joins TRBV13 and TRBJ2-3, with 7 bases matching TRBD2. V lost 5 bases to trimming and J lost 2 bases; unmatched junction nucleotides: 7. Germline CDR1 reads PRHDT; CDR2 reads FYEKMQ (reference sequence). CDR3 length: 15 amino acids. The CDR3: CASSAQRGYTDTQYF. As DNA, the CDR3 is TGTGCCAGCAGCGCCCAGCGGGGTTACACAGATACGCAGTATTTT.

This clone came up a few times. The rearrangement links TRBV5-1 to TRBJ1-1; D may be TRBD1 (5 bases). The CDR3 totals 16 residues. Trimming took off 2 bases at V and 1 base at J, with 15 bases between the two ends. Germline V CDR1 and CDR2: SGHRS, YFSETQ. CDR3 DNA sequence: TGCGCCAGCAGCTTATCCAGGGTTGGTACGAACACTGAAGCTTTCTTT. Translated: CASSLSRVGTNTEAFF.

This chain joins TRBV2 and TRBJ1-2; 12 nucleotides align to TRBD1. CDR1 is SNHLY, CDR2 FYNNEI, per germline. Trimming cost V 7 bases and J 7 bases; bases outside gene matches: 7. CDR3 length: 14 amino acids. This CDR3 is CASKNRDRGLGYTF. CDR3 bases: TGTGCCAGCAAGAACCGGGACAGGGGGCTTGGCTACACCTTC.

The chain couples TRBV3-1 (or the pseudogene TRBV3-2) to TRBJ1-4; TRBD1 matches 7 bases. The length of the CDR3 is 15 residues. Unmatched junction bases numbered 5, after V lost 0 bases and J lost 7 bases. The germline CDR1 and CDR2 sequences are LGHDT and YNNKEL (reference sequence). The CDR3 DNA reads as TGTGCCAGCAGCCAAGATCCCAGGGGGAGTGAAAAACTGTTTTTT. It specifies CASSQDPRGSEKLFF.

The chain is built from TRBV9 and TRBJ2-3; 8 bases map to TRBD1. CDR3 size: 16 residues. Germline CDR1 is SGDLS and CDR2 is YYNGEE. After removal of 4 bases from V and 0 bases from J, the junction contained 7 bases not matched to a gene. DNA for the CDR3: TGTGCCAGCAGCTTGGGGGACAGGAGCAGCACAGATACGCAGTATTTT. Its translation is CASSLGDRSSTDTQYF.

The chain is built from TRBV5-6 and TRBJ1-4; D is unresolved. Germline V gives CDR1 SGHDT, CDR2 YYEEEE. V lost 5 bases to trimming and J lost 6 bases, with 20 bases between them. The CDR3 runs to 16 residues. In DNA, the CDR3 is TGTGCCAGCAGGTTCTTTCGGAACAGATGGGATGAAAAACTGTTTTTT. The encoded protein is CASRFFRNRWDEKLFF. The full variable domain, its missing parts supplied by reference TRBV5-6 and TRBJ1-4, is DAGVTQSPTHLIKTRGQQVTLRCSPKSGHDTVSWYQQALGQGPQFIFQYYEEEERQRGNFPDRFSGHQFPNYSSELNVNALLLGDSALYLCASRFFRNRWDEKLFFGSGTQLSVL.

This clone is a singleton in its sample. This sequence joins TRBV11-2 and TRBJ1-1; perhaps TRBD1 as D (5 bases). The CDR3 is made up of 15 amino acids. The V gene's germline CDR1 is SGHAT and CDR2 FQNNGV. V shed 9 bases and J shed 0 bases, with 17 bases lying between them. CDR3 in DNA: TGTGCCAGTCGGCTGGGACGCGGGATGAACACTGAAGCTTTCTTT. Translation: CASRLGRGMNTEAFF.

J is TRBJ1-3 and V is TRBV10-3, with D possibly matching TRBD1 (5 bases). Trimming cost V 10 bases and J 0 bases, with 16 bases left between them. In germline, CDR1 is ENHRY, CDR2 SYGVKD. The CDR3 runs to 15 residues. CDR3 sequence (DNA): TGTGCCACTACCCCCGCAGGGAACTCTGGAAACACCATATATTTT. Protein product: CATTPAGNSGNTIYF.